This T cell receptor (beta chain) was sequenced in a study of human T cells and chemical hapten exposure. The time point here: pre-sensitization, week 0. As to treatment: therapeutic diphenylcyclopropenone sensitization with weekly scalp DPC. RNA extraction used unfractionated whole blood as the source of total RNA. Patch tests were applied only after blood draws. Germline V gene data show CDR1 as DFQATT and CDR2 as SNEGSKA (reference sequence). The CDR3 runs 13 residues. V lost 2 bases and J lost 2, with 10 bases in between. MiXCR, run by TCRdb on the RACE reads, gives a single entry per CDR3 protein. The table shows 56,000 or so distinct CDR3 sequences, with 9.6% occurring only once. This clonotype is medium-sized by share.

The sequences come from whole blood, collected in connection with sensitization to the hapten diphenylcyclopropenone (DPC). This clonotype was sampled from a woman in her 30s with alopecia areata. Some clones in this sample may be carry-over from other donors' samples. This chain joins TRBV20-1 and TRBJ2-7, with D unresolved. CDR3 sequence: CSARKTAAYEQYF. As DNA, the CDR3 is TGCAGTGCTAGAAAGACGGCGGCCTACGAGCAGTACTTC.